These 17 T cell receptor beta chains originate from one sample sequenced in a study of monozygotic twins with inflammatory bowel disease. TCRdb reanalyzed the 5' RACE reads, giving one entry per CDR3 protein sequence and no DNA. The sample has about 420,000 distinct CDR3 sequences. The source material was blood. The receptors derive from a human donor with ulcerative colitis or Crohn's disease, or a healthy co-twin of an affected twin (not recorded which).

The V call is TRBV4-3, the J call TRBJ2-5. CDR1 is LGHNA and CDR2 is YSLEER in the germline V gene. The CDR3 is 15 residues long. The chain's CDR3 is CASSQDGLLGETQYF.

V usage is TRBV20-1 and J usage is TRBJ2-7; TCRdb reports TRBD2, a call that lacks DNA to check it against. This CDR3 has 13 residues. Germline V gene lookup returns CDR1 DFQATT and CDR2 SNEGSKA (reference sequence). Here the CDR3 reads CSASGRVSYEQYF.

The rearrangement uses TRBV5-1 and TRBJ2-1; the D gene TCRdb calls, TRBD1, cannot be checked with no DNA. The CDR3 contains 16 residues. CDR1 and CDR2 from the germline V gene are SGHRS and YFSETQ. CDR3 protein: CASSSVGQGSYNEQFF.

This chain uses TRBV30 with TRBJ2-1; TCRdb's D call of TRBD2 is untestable without DNA. Germline CDR1 GTSNPN, CDR2 SVGIG (reference sequence). CDR3 length equals 18 residues. The chain's CDR3 is CAWSTSAVWREEKNEQFF.

The chain combines TRBV29-1 with TRBJ2-5; there is no DNA to check the TCRdb D call of TRBD1. This CDR3 region has 12 residues. Germline V gene sequence: CDR1 SQVTM, CDR2 ANQGSEA. CDR3 amino acids: CSGGDRVETQYF.

V and J are TRBV6-1 and TRBJ1-2; TCRdb outputs TRBD1, but without DNA this stays unchecked. The CDR3 spans 15 residues. CDR1 and CDR2 from the germline V gene are MNHNS and SASEGT. CDR3 in amino acids: CASSRTGVANYGYTF.

The CDR3 region is CASSQIGPRAGGPGEQYF. The gene calls are TRBV14 and TRBJ2-7; TCRdb lists TRBD2, though no DNA is available to test this call. Germline V gene sequence: CDR1 SGHDN, CDR2 FVKESK. CDR3 length: 18 amino acids.

The gene calls are TRBV7-2 and TRBJ2-3. Germline CDR1 and CDR2: SGHTA and FQGNSA. The CDR3 is 14 amino acids. CDR3 amino acids: CASSPQVGWDTQYF.

This rearrangement joins TRBV20-1 to TRBJ1-2. The CDR3 is 14 residues long. Germline V gene data show CDR1 as DFQATT and CDR2 as SNEGSKA (reference sequence). The CDR3 spells CSAREAGRYYGYTF.

The chain carries TRBV7-2 and TRBJ2-1; the TCRdb call, TRBD1, lacks DNA for checking. This CDR3 spans 14 amino acids. Germline loops: CDR1 SGHTA, CDR2 FQGNSA. This CDR3 reads CASSLARGQGEQFF.

The rearrangement joins TRBV10-3 to TRBJ2-2; the TRBD1 assignment by TCRdb is unverifiable without DNA. CDR3 length: 17 residues. Per the germline V gene, CDR1 is ENHRY and CDR2 is SYGVKD. CDR3 in amino acids: CAISESMPGPRGGELFF.

The chain recombines TRBV24-1 with TRBJ2-1; absent DNA, TCRdb's TRBD1 call cannot be checked. The CDR3 contains 14 residues. Germline lookup yields CDR1 KGHDR and CDR2 SFDVKD. The CDR3 loop reads CATSGAGSYNEQFF.

The J gene is TRBJ2-1, the V gene TRBV24-1; TCRdb's D call, TRBD2, is unchecked because there is no DNA. The CDR3 totals 15 residues. CDR1 KGHDR and CDR2 SFDVKD come from the germline V gene. CDR3 in amino acids: CATSDSGGAYNEQFF.

The chain links TRBV19 to TRBJ2-2; the TCRdb call, TRBD1, lacks DNA for checking. Germline V CDR1 and CDR2: LNHDA, SQIVND (reference sequence). The CDR3 sequence is 14 residues long. The CDR3 is CASSLQGLFGELFF.

This rearrangement joins TRBV5-1 to TRBJ2-7; TCRdb's assignment of TRBD1 cannot be checked, as there is no DNA. This CDR3 comprises 15 residues. In germline, CDR1 is SGHRS, CDR2 YFSETQ. The CDR3 region is CASSLVGGPSGEQYF.

The chain couples TRBV18 to TRBJ2-7; TCRdb proposes TRBD1, but this gene call is untestable without DNA. The CDR3 totals 14 residues. Germline V CDR1 and CDR2: KGHSH, LQKENI. The CDR3 loop reads CATTPRQGSDEQYF. The full variable domain, with the rest looked up from reference TRBV18 and TRBJ2-7, is NAGVMQNPRHLVRRRGQEARLRCSPMKGHSHVYWYRQLPEEGLKFMVYLQKENIIDESGMPKERFSAEFPKEGPSILRIQQVVRGDSAAYFCATTPRQGSDEQYFGPGTRLTVT.

The chain couples TRBV6-2 or TRBV6-3 to TRBJ1-1; checking the TCRdb D call of TRBD1 is not possible without DNA. The CDR3 is 15 residues long. CDR1 and CDR2 from the germline V gene are MNHEY and SVGEGT. Here the CDR3 reads CASSEQGADDTEAFF.